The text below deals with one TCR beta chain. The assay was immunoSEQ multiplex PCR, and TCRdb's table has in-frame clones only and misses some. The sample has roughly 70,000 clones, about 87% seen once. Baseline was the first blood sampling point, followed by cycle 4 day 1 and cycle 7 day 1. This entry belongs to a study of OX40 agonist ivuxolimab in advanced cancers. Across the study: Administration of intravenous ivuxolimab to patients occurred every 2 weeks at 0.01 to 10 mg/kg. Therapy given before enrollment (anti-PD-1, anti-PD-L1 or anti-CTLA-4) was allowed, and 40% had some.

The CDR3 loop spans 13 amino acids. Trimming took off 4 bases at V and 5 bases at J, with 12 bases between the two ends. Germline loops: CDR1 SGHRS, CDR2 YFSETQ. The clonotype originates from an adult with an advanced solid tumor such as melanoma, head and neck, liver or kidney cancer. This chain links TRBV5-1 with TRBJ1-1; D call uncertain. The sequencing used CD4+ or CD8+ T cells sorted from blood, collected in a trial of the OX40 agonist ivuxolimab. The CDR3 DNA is TGCGCCAGCAGCACGGGTTTCGGGACTGAAGCTTTCTTT. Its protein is CASSTGFGTEAFF.